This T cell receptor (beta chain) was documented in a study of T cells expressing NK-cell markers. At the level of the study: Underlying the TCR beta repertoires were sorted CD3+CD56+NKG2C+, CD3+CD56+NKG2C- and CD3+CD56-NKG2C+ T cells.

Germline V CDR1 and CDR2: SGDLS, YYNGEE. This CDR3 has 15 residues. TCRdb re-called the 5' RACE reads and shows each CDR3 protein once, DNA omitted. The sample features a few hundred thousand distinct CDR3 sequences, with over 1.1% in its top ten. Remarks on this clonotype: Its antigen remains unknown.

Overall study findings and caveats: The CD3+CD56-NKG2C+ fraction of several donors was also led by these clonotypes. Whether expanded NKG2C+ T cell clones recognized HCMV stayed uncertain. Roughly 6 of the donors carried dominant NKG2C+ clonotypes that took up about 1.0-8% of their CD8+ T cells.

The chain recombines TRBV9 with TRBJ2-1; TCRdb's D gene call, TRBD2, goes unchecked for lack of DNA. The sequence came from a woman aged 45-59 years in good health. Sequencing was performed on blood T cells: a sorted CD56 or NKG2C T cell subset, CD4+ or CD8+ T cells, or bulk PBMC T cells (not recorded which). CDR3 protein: CASSVGGLPVLEQFF.